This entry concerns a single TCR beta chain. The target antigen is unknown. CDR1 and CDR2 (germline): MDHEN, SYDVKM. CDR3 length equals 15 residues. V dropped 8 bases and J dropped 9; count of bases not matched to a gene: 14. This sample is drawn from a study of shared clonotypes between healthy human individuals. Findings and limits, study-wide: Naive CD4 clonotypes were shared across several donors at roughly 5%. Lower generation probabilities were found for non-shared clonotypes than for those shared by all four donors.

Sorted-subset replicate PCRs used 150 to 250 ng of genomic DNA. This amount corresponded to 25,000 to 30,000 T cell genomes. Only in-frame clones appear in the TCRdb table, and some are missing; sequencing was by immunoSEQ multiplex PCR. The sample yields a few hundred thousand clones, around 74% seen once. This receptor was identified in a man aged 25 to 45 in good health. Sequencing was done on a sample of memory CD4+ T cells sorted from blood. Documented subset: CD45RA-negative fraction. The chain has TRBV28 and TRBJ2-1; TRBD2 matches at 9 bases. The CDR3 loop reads CASCSGGREKSEQFF. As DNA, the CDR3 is TGTGCCAGCTGTAGTGGCGGGAGGGAAAAGAGTGAGCAGTTCTTC.